The 10 T cell receptor beta chains below all came from one sample that was sequenced in a study of cytomegalovirus exposure and HLA in healthy donors. TCRdb's table, derived via immunoSEQ multiplex PCR, lists solely in-frame clones and lacks some. The sample shows 200,000 to 250,000 clones, about 90% of them seen only once. The sequenced material came from PBMCs. Receptor source: a young man in good health and CMV-seropositive.

The chain joins TRBV7-2 to TRBJ1-5, with D unresolved. V lost 5 bases to trimming and J lost 6 bases, with 11 bases between them. The CDR3 extends over 13 amino acids. Germline assignment: CDR1 SGHTA and CDR2 FQGNSA. CDR3 in amino acids: CASSLLGPQPQHF. The CDR3 nucleotides are TGTGCCAGCAGCCTCCTAGGACCTCAGCCCCAGCATTTT.

The chain employs TRBV6-5 and TRBJ2-3, with TRBD1 identical over 10 bases. The CDR3 covers 15 residues. Trimming cost V 4 bases and J 5 bases; bases outside gene matches: 6. The germline V gene encodes CDR1 MNHEY and CDR2 SVGAGI. The chain's CDR3 is CASSSDRGREDTQYF. The CDR3 bases are TGTGCCAGCAGTTCCGACAGGGGGCGTGAAGATACGCAGTATTTT.

The J gene is TRBJ2-7, the V gene TRBV28; D is uncertain. The germline V gene has CDR1 MDHEN and CDR2 SYDVKM. The CDR3 runs 11 residues. With 5 bases removed from V and 2 bases from J, the gap between germline ends came to 4 bases. CDR3 in amino acids: CASSQTYEQYF. The CDR3 nucleotides are TGTGCCAGCAGTCAGACCTACGAGCAGTACTTC. Supplemented by reference TRBV28 and TRBJ2-7, the full variable domain reads DVKVTQSSRYLVKRTGEKVFLECVQDMDHENMFWYRQDPGLGLRLIYFSYDVKMKEKGDIPEGYSVSREKKERFSLILESASTNQTSMYLCASSQTYEQYFGPGTRLTVT.

This clone was detected only a few times. The CDR3 DNA reads TGTGCCAGCAGTATGCGACCAGGGGGCGTTGAAGCTTTCTTT. Its protein product is CASSMRPGGVEAFF. This rearrangement joins TRBV2 to TRBJ1-1; 8 bases are shared with TRBD1. Losses at the gene ends were 5 bases for V and 7 bases for J; bases not matched to a gene: 9. CDR1 is SNHLY, CDR2 FYNNEI, per germline. This CDR3 is 14 amino acids long.

The sample holds one count of this clone. The chain is built from TRBV4-2 and TRBJ2-5; D tentatively reads TRBD1 or TRBD2 (5 bases each). V lost 0 bases to trimming and J lost 5 bases, with 13 bases between them. Germline V gene sequence: CDR1 LGHNA, CDR2 YNFKEQ. The CDR3 consists of 15 residues. CDR3 DNA sequence: TGTGCCAGCAGCCAAGAAGTGGGGGTGTTCGAGACCCAGTACTTC. As protein: CASSQEVGVFETQYF.

This clone came up a few times. The V gene is TRBV4-2, the J gene TRBJ2-7; the D call may be TRBD1 or TRBD2 (5 bases each). The CDR3 length is 14 residues. Per germline, CDR1 LGHNA and CDR2 YNFKEQ. Trimming took 2 bases from V and 6 from J, leaving 14 bases between them. CDR3 protein: CASSQPGPYSEQYF. The CDR3 region has the DNA TGTGCCAGCAGCCAACCGGGGCCCTACAGCGAGCAGTACTTC.

This rearrangement joins TRBV5-1 to TRBJ1-1; the D gene is possibly TRBD1 (5 bases). The CDR3 totals 15 residues. Germline V gene lookup returns CDR1 SGHRS and CDR2 YFSETQ. Trimming removed 4 bases from V and 4 bases from J, with 17 bases in between. This CDR3 is CASSPSRGGGTEAFF. The CDR3 region has the DNA TGCGCCAGCAGCCCGTCTAGGGGAGGTGGCACTGAAGCTTTCTTT.

V usage is TRBV5-1 and J usage is TRBJ2-7, with D possibly being TRBD1 or TRBD2 (5 bases each). This CDR3 region has 18 residues. Between the trimmed V and J ends, which lost 2 bases and 0 bases, there was a span of 21 bases. Looked up from germline, CDR1 is SGHRS and CDR2 is YFSETQ. The CDR3 here is CASSLHREDSVSSYEQYF. The CDR3 nucleotides read TGCGCCAGCAGCTTACACCGGGAAGACAGTGTGAGCTCCTACGAGCAGTACTTC.

The chain employs TRBV9 and TRBJ1-1, with 7 bases fitting TRBD1. The germline V gene has CDR1 SGDLS and CDR2 YYNGEE. The CDR3 is 13 amino acids. The V segment lost 7 bases and the J segment 6 bases; nucleotides outside the gene matches: 9. CDR3 DNA: TGTGCCAGCGCCAGACAGGGAAGGCCTGAAGCTTTCTTT. Translated, it gives CASARQGRPEAFF.

This rearrangement joins TRBV12-5 to TRBJ2-7; 11 bases match TRBD1. Germline CDR1 is LGHNT and CDR2 is FRNRAP. The V segment lost 3 bases and the J segment 7 bases; nucleotides outside the gene matches: 8. The CDR3 extends over 15 amino acids. CDR3 protein: CASGFAGTGGFEQYF. DNA for the CDR3: TGTGCTAGTGGTTTCGCCGGGACAGGGGGGTTTGAGCAGTACTTC.